This T cell receptor (beta chain) was documented in a study of shared clonotypes between healthy human individuals. About the research overall: Donors were a couple of women and a few men aged 18 to 49. Per-donor plates numbered three CD4 naive, three CD4 memory, two CD8 naive and one CD8 memory.

Findings and caveats of the study: Non-shared clonotypes were found to have lower generation probabilities than the clonotypes that were shared by all four of the sorted-subset donors. When naive CD4 clonotypes were compared across several donors, 4% to 6.5% were shared.

About this clone itself: Antigen unknown.

Terminally differentiated effector memory CD45RA+ cells were left out of the naive CD8 fraction, which was CD45RO-negative and positively selected for CCR7. Repertoires were generated with immunoSEQ multiplex PCR, while TCRdb's copy carries only in-frame clones and drops some. The sample lists around 1.9 million clones, just under 95% occurring once. The clonotype comes from a man aged 18 to 35 in good health. Some clones in this sample may be carry-over from other donors' samples. Sequencing was carried out using naive CD8+ T cells from PBMCs.

CDR3 nucleotide sequence: TGCGCCAGCAGCACATTAGGAGGGACAGGGGCCCATGAGCAGTTCTTC. Translated, it gives CASSTLGGTGAHEQFF. This sequence joins TRBV5-1 and TRBJ2-1; 10 bases map to TRBD1. The J segment lost 8 bases and the V segment lost 4 bases, leaving 12 bases of the junction unmatched. In germline, CDR1 is SGHRS, CDR2 YFSETQ. The CDR3 runs to 16 residues.